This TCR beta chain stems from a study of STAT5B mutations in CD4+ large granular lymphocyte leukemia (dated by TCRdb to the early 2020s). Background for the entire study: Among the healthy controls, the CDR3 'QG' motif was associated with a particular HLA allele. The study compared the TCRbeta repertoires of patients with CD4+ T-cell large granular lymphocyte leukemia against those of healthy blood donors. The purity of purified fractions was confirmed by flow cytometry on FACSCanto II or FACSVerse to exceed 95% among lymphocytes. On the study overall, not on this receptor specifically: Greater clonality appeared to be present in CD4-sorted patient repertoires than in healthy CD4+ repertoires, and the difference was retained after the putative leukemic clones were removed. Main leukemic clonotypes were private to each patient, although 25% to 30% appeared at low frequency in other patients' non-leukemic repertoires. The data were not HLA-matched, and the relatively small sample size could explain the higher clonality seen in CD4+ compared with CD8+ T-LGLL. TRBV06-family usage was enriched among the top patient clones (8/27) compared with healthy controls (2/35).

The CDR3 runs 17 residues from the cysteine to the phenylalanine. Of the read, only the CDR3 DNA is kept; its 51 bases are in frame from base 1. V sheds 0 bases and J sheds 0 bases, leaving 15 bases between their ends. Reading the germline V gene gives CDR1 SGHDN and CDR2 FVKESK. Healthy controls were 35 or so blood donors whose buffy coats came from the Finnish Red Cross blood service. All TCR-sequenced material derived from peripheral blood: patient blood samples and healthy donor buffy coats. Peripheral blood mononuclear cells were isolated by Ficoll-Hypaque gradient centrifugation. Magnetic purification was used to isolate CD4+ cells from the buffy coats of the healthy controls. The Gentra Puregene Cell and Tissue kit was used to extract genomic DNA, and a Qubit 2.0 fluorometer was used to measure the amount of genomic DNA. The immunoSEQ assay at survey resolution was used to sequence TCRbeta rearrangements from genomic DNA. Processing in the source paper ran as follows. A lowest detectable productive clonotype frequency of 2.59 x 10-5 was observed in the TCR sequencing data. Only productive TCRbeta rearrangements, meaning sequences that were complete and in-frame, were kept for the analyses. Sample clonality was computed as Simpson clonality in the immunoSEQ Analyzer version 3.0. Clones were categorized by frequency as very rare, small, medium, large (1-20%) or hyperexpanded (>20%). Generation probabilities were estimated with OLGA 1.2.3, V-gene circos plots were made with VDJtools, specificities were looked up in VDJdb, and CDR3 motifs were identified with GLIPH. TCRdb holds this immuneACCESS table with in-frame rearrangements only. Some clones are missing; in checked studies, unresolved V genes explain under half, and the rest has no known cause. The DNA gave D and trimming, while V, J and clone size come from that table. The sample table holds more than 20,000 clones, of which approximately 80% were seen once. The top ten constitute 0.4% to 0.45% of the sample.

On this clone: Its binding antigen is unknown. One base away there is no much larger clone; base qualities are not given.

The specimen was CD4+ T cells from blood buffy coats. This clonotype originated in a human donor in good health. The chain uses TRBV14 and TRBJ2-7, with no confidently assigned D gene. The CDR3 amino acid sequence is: CASSQDLSPGYSYEQYF. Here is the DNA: TGTGCCAGCAGCCAAGATTTATCGCCAGGTTACTCCTACGAGCAGTACTTC.